The clone carrying this T cell receptor (beta chain) was counted between two and nine times. Its antigen is as yet unknown. TCRdb reprocessed the RT-PCR reads via MiXCR and lists one record per CDR3 protein. The repertoire holds fewer than 550,000 distinct CDR3 sequences, with less than 30% as singletons. These data are taken from a study of response to subunit inactivated influenza vaccine. Study-level points and caveats: Seasonal influenza vaccination, on each occasion, was suggested by the authors to recruit few new T cells.

Germline CDR1 and CDR2: SGHRS and YFSETQ. The CDR3 covers 13 residues. V was pared by 6 bases and J by 1 base, with 10 bases between. The input for sequencing was CD4+ T cells sorted from PBMCs, taken 5 days after vaccination. This chain connects TRBV5-1 to TRBJ1-1; D might be TRBD1 (5 bases). The clonotype comes from a man aged 45-60 years who received an inactivated influenza vaccine. The CDR3 spells CASMGPSNTEAFF. For the CDR3, the DNA is TGCGCCAGCATGGGACCGTCGAACACTGAAGCTTTCTTT.